This TCR beta chain comes out of a study of shared clonotypes between healthy human individuals. Overall study context: The study used three CD4 naive, three CD4 memory, two CD8 naive and one CD8 memory plate per donor.

Source study methods: ImmunoSEQ only sent back junction sequences with no quality scores, so filtering was done differently. The repertoire was sequenced with immunoSEQ multiplex PCR; TCRdb's copy has only in-frame clones and lacks some. That table furnishes V, J and clone size, whereas the DNA furnished D and trimming. The table lists around 1.4 million clones, approximately 98.5% of them singletons. V trimming: 7 bases; J trimming: 4 bases; junction bases outside the gene matches: 4. This CDR3 spans 14 amino acids. Looked up from germline, CDR1 is SEHNR and CDR2 is FQNEAQ (reference sequence). The sequence derives from a young man in good health. The chain recombines TRBV7-9 with TRBJ2-7, with 13 bases that match TRBD2. The sample was naive CD4+ T cells sorted from blood. This sample's subset: CD45RA+ positively selected. This chain's CDR3 is CASTQTSGRYEQYF. The CDR3 DNA reads as TGTGCCAGCACCCAGACTAGCGGGAGGTACGAGCAGTACTTC.